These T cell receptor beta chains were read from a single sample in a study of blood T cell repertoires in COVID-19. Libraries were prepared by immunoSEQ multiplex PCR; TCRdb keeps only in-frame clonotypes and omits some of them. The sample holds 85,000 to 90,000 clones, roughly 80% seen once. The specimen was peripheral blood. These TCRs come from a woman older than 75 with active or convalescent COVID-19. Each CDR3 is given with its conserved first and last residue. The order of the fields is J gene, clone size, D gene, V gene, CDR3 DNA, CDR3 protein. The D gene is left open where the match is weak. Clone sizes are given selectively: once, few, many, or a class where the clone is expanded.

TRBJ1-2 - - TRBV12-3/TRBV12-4 TGTGCCAGCCATAGGGGCGAATACTATGGCTACACCTTC CASHRGEYYGYTF
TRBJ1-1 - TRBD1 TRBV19 TGTGCCAGTAGTATCCAGGGGGCGCGGGACACTGAAGCTTTCTTT CASSIQGARDTEAFF
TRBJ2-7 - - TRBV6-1 TGTGCCAGCAGCCACCCGACGGGCTCCTACGAGCAGTACTTC CASSHPTGSYEQYF
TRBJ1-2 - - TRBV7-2 TGTGCCAGCAGCTTACAATCCATTTCTAACTATGGCTACACCTTC CASSLQSISNYGYTF
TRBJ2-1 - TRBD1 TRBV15 TGTGCCACCAGCCTAGGGACAGGGGGACACAATGAGCAGTTCTTC CATSLGTGGHNEQFF
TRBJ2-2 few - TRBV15 TGTGCCACCAGCGGGATTACTAGTCGTCGTGCCGGGGAGCTGTTTTTT CATSGITSRRAGELFF
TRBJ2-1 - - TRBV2 TGTGCCAGCAGGTTCGGGGGCAATGAGCAGTTCTTC CASRFGGNEQFF
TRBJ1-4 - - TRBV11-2 TGTGCCAGCAGCTTAGTGGCGGGGCGGCTTTATGGAAAACTGTTTTTT CASSLVAGRLYGKLFF
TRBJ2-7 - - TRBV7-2 TGTGCCAGCAGCTTAGCGCCCCAGGGGTGGTACGAGCAGTACTTC CASSLAPQGWYEQYF
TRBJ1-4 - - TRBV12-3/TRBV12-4 TGTGCCAGCACCTTACTCGACACTGAAAAACTGTTTTTT CASTLLDTEKLFF
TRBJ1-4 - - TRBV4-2 TGTGCCAGCAGCTCCCGGACGGGGGAAAACTATGAAAAACTGTTTTTT CASSSRTGENYEKLFF
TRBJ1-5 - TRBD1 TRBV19 TGTGCCAGTAGTGGACAGGGTGATCAGCCCCAGCATTTT CASSGQGDQPQHF
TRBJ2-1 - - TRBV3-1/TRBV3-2 TGTGCCAGCAGCAAACTTCCAGGGGATGAGCAGTTCTTC CASSKLPGDEQFF
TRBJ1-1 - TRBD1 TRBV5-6 TGTGCCAGCAGCTGGACAGGGATGGAAGCTTTCTTT CASSWTGMEAFF
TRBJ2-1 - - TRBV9 TGTGCCAGCAGCGCTCAATGGGGGCGCAGGGATGAGCAGTTCTTC CASSAQWGRRDEQFF
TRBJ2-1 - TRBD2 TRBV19 TGTGCCAGTAGTACGGGCGGGAGGGCCTACAATGAGCAGTTCTTC CASSTGGRAYNEQFF
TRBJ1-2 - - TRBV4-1 TGCGCCAGCAGCCAAGAATTTGTACAGGGCACTGGCTACACCTTC CASSQEFVQGTGYTF
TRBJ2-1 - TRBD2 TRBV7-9 TGTGCCAGCAGCTCCCTCGGGAGGCACTCCTACAATGAGCAGTTCTTC CASSSLGRHSYNEQFF
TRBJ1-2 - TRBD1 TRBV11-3 TGTGCCAGCAGCTCGAAGGGGGCGGCGTATGGCTACACCTTC CASSSKGAAYGYTF
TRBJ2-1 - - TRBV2 TGTGCCAGCAGTCCCGGGACTTTTTCGGAGCAGTTCTTC CASSPGTFSEQFF
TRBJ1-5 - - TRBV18 TGTGCCAGCTCACCGAGTCAGGGGTTCAATCAGCCCCAGCATTTT CASSPSQGFNQPQHF
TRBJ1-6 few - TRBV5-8 TGTGCCAGCAGAAACCAGGGGTCCCATTCACCCCTCCACTTT CASRNQGSHSPLHF
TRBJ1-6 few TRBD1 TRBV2 TGTGCCAGCACCGGGACAGGATTAGTTAATTCACCCCTCCACTTT CASTGTGLVNSPLHF
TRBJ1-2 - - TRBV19 TGTGCCAGTAGTATTTCCCCAGCAGGGAAGAGAGGCTACACCTTC CASSISPAGKRGYTF
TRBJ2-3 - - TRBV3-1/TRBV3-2 TGTGCCAGCAGCCAGAGAAATGGCAGCGGACTTGATACGCAGTATTTT CASSQRNGSGLDTQYF